This entry lists 15 T cell receptor beta chains sequenced from one sample in a study of T cell changes during pregnancy in multiple sclerosis. Sequencing used immunoSEQ multiplex PCR; TCRdb keeps in-frame clones, though not all of them. Of about 100,000 clones in the sample, 90% to 95% are singletons; the top ten hold about 0.9%. The material sequenced was peripheral blood, taken before pregnancy. These receptors all stem from a female donor with multiple sclerosis, enrolled in a pregnancy study.

The J gene is TRBJ2-5, the V gene TRBV4-2; no clear D. The CDR3 has 13 residues. V was shortened by 1 base and J by 5 bases, with 8 bases between the two germline ends. Germline lookup yields CDR1 LGHNA and CDR2 YNFKEQ. CDR3 sequence: CASSQGSEETQYF. The CDR3 DNA sequence: TGTGCCAGCAGCCAAGGGAGCGAGGAGACCCAGTACTTC.

The CDR3 coding sequence is TGTGCCAGCAGCGGGGGGCAGGGGGGAGATACGCAGTATTTT. Translation: CASSGGQGGDTQYF. J is TRBJ2-3 and V is TRBV7-3, with a weak D call TRBD1 (7 bases). Trimming left V 5 bases short and J 5 bases short, with 14 bases between. Germline V gene sequence: CDR1 SGHTA, CDR2 FQGTGA. The CDR3 length is 14 residues.

In nucleotides, the CDR3 is TGTGCCAGCAGCCGGACTAGCGGCTCCTACGAGCAGTACTTC. Its translation: CASSRTSGSYEQYF. The rearrangement joins TRBV6-6 to TRBJ2-7; 10 nucleotides align to TRBD2. The J segment lost 0 bases and the V segment lost 6 bases, leaving 2 bases of the junction unmatched. From germline, CDR1 is MNHNY and CDR2 SVGAGI (reference sequence). The CDR3 runs 14 residues.

This chain uses TRBV2 with TRBJ2-2, with D perhaps matching TRBD1 (6 bases). The germline CDR1 and CDR2 sequences are SNHLY and FYNNEI. The CDR3 spans 14 residues. V lost 6 bases and J lost 0, with 8 bases in between. The CDR3 coding sequence is TGTGCCAGCAGGACAGGCACGAACACCGGGGAGCTGTTTTTT. Translation gives CASRTGTNTGELFF.

This clone was counted once. The chain combines TRBV29-1 with TRBJ1-2; no clear D gene. Germline CDR1 reads SQVTM; CDR2 reads ANQGSEA. This CDR3 contains 12 residues. The ends were cut back, 2 bases at V and 7 bases at J, with 11 bases in the middle. The CDR3 here is CSVENGDGGYTF. In nucleotides, the CDR3 is TGCAGCGTTGAAAACGGGGATGGTGGCTACACCTTC.

The chain employs TRBV15 and TRBJ2-2; D is unresolved. Germline values: CDR1 LNHNV, CDR2 YYDKDF (reference sequence). The V gene lost 1 base and the J gene lost 4 bases, with 4 bases spanning the gap. The CDR3 is 13 residues long. The CDR3 here is CATSRAGTGELFF. CDR3 DNA sequence: TGTGCCACCAGCAGAGCAGGCACCGGGGAGCTGTTTTTT.

This clone was counted a few times. This sequence joins TRBV28 and TRBJ2-7, with TRBD2 matching over 10 bases. Losses at the gene ends were 8 bases for V and 4 bases for J; bases not matched to a gene: 5. This CDR3 spans 13 amino acids. Germline lookup yields CDR1 MDHEN and CDR2 SYDVKM. CDR3 DNA: TGTGCCAGCTCTAGCGGGAGCTTTTACGAGCAGTACTTC. Its translation: CASSSGSFYEQYF.

V and J are TRBV27 and TRBJ1-1; D call uncertain. This CDR3 has 13 amino acids. The V gene's germline CDR1 is MNHEY and CDR2 SMNVEV (reference sequence). V was pared by 3 bases and J by 8 bases, with 13 bases between. CDR3 bases: TGTGCCAGCAGTTTCTATGCGGTTTCCGAAGCTTTCTTT. Its translation is CASSFYAVSEAFF.

V usage is TRBV4-1 and J usage is TRBJ2-1; 7 nucleotides agree with TRBD1. CDR3 length: 16 amino acids. Per germline, CDR1 MGHRA and CDR2 YSYEKL. V was pared by 9 bases and J by 6 bases, with 17 bases of the junction left unmatched. CDR3 sequence reads: CASRPYRGTLLNEQFF. The CDR3 DNA follows: TGCGCCAGTCGCCCCTACAGGGGCACCTTACTCAATGAGCAGTTCTTC.

This chain connects TRBV7-2 to TRBJ2-5, with D possibly TRBD2 on 5 matching bases. The ends were cut back, 2 bases at V and 4 bases at J, with 11 bases in the middle. CDR1 is SGHTA, CDR2 FQGNSA, per germline. This CDR3 comprises 14 residues. The CDR3 reads CASSLSGLGETQYF. DNA of the CDR3: TGTGCCAGCAGCTTATCAGGACTTGGAGAGACCCAGTACTTC.

This sequence joins TRBV11-2 and TRBJ2-1; D unclear. CDR1 and CDR2 from the germline V gene are SGHAT and FQNNGV. The V end lost 3 bases, the J end lost 4 bases, and 7 bases lay between the germline ends. The CDR3 covers 13 residues. CDR3 in amino acids: CASSLGRYNEQFF. For the CDR3, the DNA is TGTGCCAGCAGCTTGGGCAGGTACAATGAGCAGTTCTTC.

This clone was picked up one time. This chain connects TRBV30 to TRBJ2-1; 10 nucleotides line up with TRBD2. With V trimmed by 0 bases and J by 5 bases, 1 base remained unmatched. Germline CDR1 GTSNPN, CDR2 SVGIG (reference sequence). The CDR3 has 14 residues. CDR3: CAWSVGLADNEQFF. The CDR3 DNA follows: TGTGCCTGGAGTGTAGGACTAGCGGACAATGAGCAGTTCTTC.

The V call is TRBV27, the J call TRBJ1-5; 9 bases are shared with TRBD1. The CDR3 covers 16 residues. Unmatched junction bases numbered 10, after V lost 3 bases and J lost 7 bases. Looked up from germline, CDR1 is MNHEY and CDR2 is SMNVEV (reference sequence). CDR3: CASSFISGTGRQPQHF. The CDR3, as DNA: TGTGCCAGCAGTTTCATTTCAGGGACAGGGCGGCAGCCCCAGCATTTT.

This chain joins TRBV5-4 and TRBJ1-5, with no clear D. The V end was cut by 6 bases, the J end by 1 base, with 23 bases between. This CDR3 region has 18 residues. Germline CDR1 reads SGHNT; CDR2 reads YYREEE (reference sequence). CDR3 nucleotide sequence: TGTGCCAGCACCAATCCGGAACCGGCTCCGGGGAGCAATCAGCCCCAGCATTTT. This sequence encodes CASTNPEPAPGSNQPQHF.

The chain employs TRBV5-1 and TRBJ2-5; 12 bases map to TRBD2. Trimming cost V 4 bases and J 4 bases; bases outside gene matches: 5. This CDR3 has 15 amino acids. Germline V CDR1 and CDR2: SGHRS, YFSETQ. CDR3 loop: CASSGGTSGPETQYF. The CDR3 bases are TGCGCCAGCAGCGGGGGGACTAGCGGGCCAGAGACCCAGTACTTC. Supplemented by reference TRBV5-1 and TRBJ2-5, the full variable domain reads KAGVTQTPRYLIKTRGQQVTLSCSPISGHRSVSWYQQTPGQGLQFLFEYFSETQRNKGNFPGRFSGRQFSNSRSEMNVSTLELGDSALYLCASSGGTSGPETQYFGPGTRLLVL.